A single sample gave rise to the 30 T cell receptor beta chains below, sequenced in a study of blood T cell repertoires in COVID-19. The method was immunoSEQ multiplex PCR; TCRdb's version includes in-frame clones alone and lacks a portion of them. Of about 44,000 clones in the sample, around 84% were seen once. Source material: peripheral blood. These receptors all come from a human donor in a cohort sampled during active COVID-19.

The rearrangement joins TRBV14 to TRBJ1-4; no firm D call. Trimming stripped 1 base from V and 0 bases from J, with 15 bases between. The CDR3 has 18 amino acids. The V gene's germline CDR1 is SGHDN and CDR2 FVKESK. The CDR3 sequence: CASSQGREPLPTNEKLFF. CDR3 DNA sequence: TGTGCCAGCAGCCAAGGGAGGGAACCCCTACCAACTAATGAAAAACTGTTTTTT.

CDR3 sequence reads: CASRKAGLNTEAFF. The CDR3 region has the DNA TGTGCCAGCAGAAAGGCGGGCTTGAACACTGAAGCTTTCTTT. The chain combines TRBV11-2 with TRBJ1-1; D is uncertain. This CDR3 contains 14 residues. Deletions cut 6 bases from V and 0 bases from J, with 11 bases between. CDR1 SGHAT and CDR2 FQNNGV come from the germline V gene.

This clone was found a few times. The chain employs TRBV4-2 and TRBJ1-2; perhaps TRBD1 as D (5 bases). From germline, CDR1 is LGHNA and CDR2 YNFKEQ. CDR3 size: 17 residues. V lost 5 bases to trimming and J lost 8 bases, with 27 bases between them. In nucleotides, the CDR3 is TGTGCCAGCAGCGTTCTTAATGCGGGACCGGGAAAGGAAGGCTACACCTTC. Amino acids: CASSVLNAGPGKEGYTF.

The CDR3 spells CASREPGTSGPEFF. The CDR3 coding sequence is TGTGCCAGCAGGGAACCCGGGACTAGCGGGCCGGAGTTCTTC. This chain connects TRBV9 to TRBJ2-1, with TRBD2 matching 12 bases. The trim removed 5 bases at V and 14 bases at J, leaving 11 bases unmatched. The V gene's germline CDR1 is SGDLS and CDR2 YYNGEE. The CDR3 extends over 14 amino acids.

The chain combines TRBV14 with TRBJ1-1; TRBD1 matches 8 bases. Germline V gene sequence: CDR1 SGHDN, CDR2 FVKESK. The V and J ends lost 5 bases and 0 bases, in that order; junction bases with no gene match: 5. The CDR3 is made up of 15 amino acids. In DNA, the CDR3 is TGTGCCAGCAGCGCCCGACAGGGGATGAACACTGAAGCTTTCTTT. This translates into CASSARQGMNTEAFF.

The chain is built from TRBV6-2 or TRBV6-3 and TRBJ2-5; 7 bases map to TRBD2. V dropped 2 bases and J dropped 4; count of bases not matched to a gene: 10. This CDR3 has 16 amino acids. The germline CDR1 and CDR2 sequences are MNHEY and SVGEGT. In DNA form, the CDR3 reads TGTGCCAGCAGTTACGCCGCGGCTAGCGGATCAGAGACCCAGTACTTC. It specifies CASSYAAASGSETQYF.

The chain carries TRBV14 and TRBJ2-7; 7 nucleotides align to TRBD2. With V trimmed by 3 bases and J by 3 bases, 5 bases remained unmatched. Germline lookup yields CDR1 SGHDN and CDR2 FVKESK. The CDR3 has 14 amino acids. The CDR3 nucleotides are TGTGCCAGCAGCCATGTCGGGAGGATCTACGAGCAGTACTTC. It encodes CASSHVGRIYEQYF.

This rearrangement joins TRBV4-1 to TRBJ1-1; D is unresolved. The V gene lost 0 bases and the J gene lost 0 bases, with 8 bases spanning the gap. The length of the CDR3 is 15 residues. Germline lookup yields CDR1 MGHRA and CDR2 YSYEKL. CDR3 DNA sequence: TGCGCCAGCAGCCAAGAAACCAGTCTGAACACTGAAGCTTTCTTT. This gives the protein CASSQETSLNTEAFF.

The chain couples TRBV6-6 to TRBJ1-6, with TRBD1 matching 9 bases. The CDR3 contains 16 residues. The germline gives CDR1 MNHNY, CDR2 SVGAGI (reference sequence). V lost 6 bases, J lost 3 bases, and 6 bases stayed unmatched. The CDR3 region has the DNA TGTGCCAGCAGGGTGGGACAGGGAAGCTATAATTCACCCCTCCACTTT. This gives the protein CASRVGQGSYNSPLHF.

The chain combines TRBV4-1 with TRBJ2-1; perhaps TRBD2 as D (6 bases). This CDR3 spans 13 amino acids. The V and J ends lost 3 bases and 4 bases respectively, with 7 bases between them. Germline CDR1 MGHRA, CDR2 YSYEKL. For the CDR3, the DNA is TGCGCCAGCAGCCAGACTAGTTACAATGAGCAGTTCTTC. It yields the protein CASSQTSYNEQFF.

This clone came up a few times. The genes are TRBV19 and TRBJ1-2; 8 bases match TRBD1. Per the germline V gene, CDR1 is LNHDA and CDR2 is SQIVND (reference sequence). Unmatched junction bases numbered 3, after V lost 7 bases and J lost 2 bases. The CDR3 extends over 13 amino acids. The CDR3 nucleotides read TGTGCCAGTAAAGCAGGGGGCAACTATGGCTACACCTTC. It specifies CASKAGGNYGYTF.

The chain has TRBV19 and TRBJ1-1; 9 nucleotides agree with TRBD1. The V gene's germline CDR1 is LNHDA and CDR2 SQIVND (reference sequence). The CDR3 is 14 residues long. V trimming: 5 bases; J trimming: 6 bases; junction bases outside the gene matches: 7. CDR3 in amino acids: CASSPIQGAPEAFF. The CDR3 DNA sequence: TGTGCCAGTAGTCCGATACAGGGGGCTCCTGAAGCTTTCTTT.

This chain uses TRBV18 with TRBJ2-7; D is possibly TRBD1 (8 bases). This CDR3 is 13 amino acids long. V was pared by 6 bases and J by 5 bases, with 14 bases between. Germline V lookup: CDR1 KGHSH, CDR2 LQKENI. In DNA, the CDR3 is TGTGCCAGCTCGACAGGGGAGGGCAACGAGCAGTACGTC. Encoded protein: CASSTGEGNEQYV.

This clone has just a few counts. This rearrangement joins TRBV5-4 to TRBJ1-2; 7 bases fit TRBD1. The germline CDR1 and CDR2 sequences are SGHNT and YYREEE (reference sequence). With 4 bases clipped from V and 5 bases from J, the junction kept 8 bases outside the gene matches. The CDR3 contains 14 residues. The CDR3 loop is CASSLGQGEYGYTF. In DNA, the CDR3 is TGTGCCAGCAGCCTGGGGCAGGGGGAGTATGGCTACACCTTC.

The CDR3 loop is CASSWDRSTDTQYF. The CDR3, as DNA: TGCGCCAGCAGCTGGGACAGAAGCACAGATACGCAGTATTTT. The chain couples TRBV5-1 to TRBJ2-3; 7 nucleotides line up with TRBD1. Germline loops: CDR1 SGHRS, CDR2 YFSETQ. The CDR3 runs 14 residues. The V segment lost 3 bases and the J segment 0 bases; nucleotides outside the gene matches: 1.

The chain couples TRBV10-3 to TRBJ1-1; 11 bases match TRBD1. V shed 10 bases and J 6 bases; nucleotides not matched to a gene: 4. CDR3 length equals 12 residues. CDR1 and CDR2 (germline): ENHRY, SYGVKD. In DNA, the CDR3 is TGTGCCACCGGACAGGGGGCGGCTGAAGCTTTCTTT. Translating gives CATGQGAAEAFF.

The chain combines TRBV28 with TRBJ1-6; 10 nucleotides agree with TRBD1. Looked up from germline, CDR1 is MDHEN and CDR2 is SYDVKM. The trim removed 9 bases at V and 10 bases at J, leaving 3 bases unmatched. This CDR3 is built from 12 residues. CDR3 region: CASGTGESPLHF. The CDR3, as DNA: TGTGCCAGTGGGACAGGGGAGTCACCCCTCCACTTT.

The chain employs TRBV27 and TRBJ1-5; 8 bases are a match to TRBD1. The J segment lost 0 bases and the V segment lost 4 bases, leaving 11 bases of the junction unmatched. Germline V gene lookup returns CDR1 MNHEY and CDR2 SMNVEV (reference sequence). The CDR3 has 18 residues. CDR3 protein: CASSSQAGGGYSNQPQHF. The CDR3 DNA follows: TGTGCCAGCAGTTCTCAGGCAGGGGGCGGTTATAGCAATCAGCCCCAGCATTTT.

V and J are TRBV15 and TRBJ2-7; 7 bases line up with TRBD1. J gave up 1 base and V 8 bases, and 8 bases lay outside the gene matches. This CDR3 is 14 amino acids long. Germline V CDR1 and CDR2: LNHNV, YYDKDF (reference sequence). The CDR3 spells CATSRSRGSYEQYV. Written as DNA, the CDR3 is TGTGCCACCTCCAGGTCCAGGGGGTCCTACGAGCAGTACGTC.

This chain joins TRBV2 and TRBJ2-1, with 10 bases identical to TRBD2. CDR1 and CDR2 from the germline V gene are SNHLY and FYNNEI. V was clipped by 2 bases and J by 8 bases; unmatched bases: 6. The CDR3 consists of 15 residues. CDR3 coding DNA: TGTGCCAGCAGTGAATCTAGCGGGGGTTCTGATGAGCAGTTCTTC. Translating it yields CASSESSGGSDEQFF.

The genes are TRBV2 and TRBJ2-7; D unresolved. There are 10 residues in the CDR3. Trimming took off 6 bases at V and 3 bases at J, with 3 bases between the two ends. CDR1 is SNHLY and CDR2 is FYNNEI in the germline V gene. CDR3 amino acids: CASSIYEQYV. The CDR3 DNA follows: TGTGCCAGCAGCATCTACGAGCAGTACGTC.

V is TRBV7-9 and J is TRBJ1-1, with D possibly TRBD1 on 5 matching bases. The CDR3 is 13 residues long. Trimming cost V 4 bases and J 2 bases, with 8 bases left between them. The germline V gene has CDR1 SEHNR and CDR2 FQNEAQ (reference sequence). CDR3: CASSWDLNTEAFF. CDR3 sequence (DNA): TGTGCCAGCAGCTGGGACTTAAACACTGAAGCTTTCTTT.

The CDR3 DNA sequence: TGTGCCAGCAGTTTACAGGGGACCGAAGAGACCCAGTACTTC. As protein: CASSLQGTEETQYF. This chain uses TRBV6-5 with TRBJ2-5; 7 bases are shared with TRBD1. Germline V gene lookup returns CDR1 MNHEY and CDR2 SVGAGI. CDR3 length: 14 amino acids. V gave up 4 bases and J gave up 3 bases; unmatched junction bases: 5.

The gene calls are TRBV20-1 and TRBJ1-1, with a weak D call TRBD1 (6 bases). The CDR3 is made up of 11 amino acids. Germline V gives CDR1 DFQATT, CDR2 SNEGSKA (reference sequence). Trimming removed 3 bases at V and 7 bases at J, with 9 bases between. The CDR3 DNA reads TGCAGTGCTAGGGACAGACTTGAAGCTTTCTTT. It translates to CSARDRLEAFF.

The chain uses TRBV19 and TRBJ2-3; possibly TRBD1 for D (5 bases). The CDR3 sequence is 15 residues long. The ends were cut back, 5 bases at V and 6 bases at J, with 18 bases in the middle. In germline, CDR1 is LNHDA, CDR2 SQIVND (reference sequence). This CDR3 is CASSATPTVRDTQYF. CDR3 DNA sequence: TGTGCCAGTAGTGCTACGCCGACAGTCCGCGATACGCAGTATTTT. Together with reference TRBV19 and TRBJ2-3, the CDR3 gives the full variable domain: DGGITQSPKYLFRKEGQNVTLSCEQNLNHDAMYWYRQDPGQGLRLIYYSQIVNDFQKGDIAEGYSVSREKKESFPLTVTSAQKNPTAFYLCASSATPTVRDTQYFGPGTRLTVL.

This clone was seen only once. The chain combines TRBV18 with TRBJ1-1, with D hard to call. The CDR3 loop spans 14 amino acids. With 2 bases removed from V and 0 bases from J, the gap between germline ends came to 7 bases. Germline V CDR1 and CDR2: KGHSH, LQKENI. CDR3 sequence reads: CASSPTVMNTEAFF. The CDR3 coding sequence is TGTGCCAGCTCACCAACTGTTATGAACACTGAAGCTTTCTTT.

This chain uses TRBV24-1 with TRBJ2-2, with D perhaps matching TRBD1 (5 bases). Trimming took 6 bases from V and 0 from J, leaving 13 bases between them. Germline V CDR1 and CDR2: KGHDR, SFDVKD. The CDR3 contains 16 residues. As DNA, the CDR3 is TGTGCCACCAGTCCTTGGGGCGATGCGAACACCGGGGAGCTGTTTTTT. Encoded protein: CATSPWGDANTGELFF.

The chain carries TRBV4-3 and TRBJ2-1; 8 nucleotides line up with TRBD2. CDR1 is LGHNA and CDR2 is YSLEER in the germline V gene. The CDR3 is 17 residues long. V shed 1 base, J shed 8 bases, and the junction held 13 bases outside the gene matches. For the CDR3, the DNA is TGCGCCAGCAGCCAAGCCCCCGGGACTAGGGGTCTTGATGAGCAGTTCTTC. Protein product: CASSQAPGTRGLDEQFF.

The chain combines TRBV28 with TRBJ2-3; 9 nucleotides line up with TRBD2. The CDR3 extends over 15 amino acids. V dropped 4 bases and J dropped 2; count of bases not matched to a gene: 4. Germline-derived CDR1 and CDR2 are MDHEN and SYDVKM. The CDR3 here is CASSSSGKDTDTQYF. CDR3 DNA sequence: TGTGCCAGCAGTTCTAGCGGGAAAGACACAGATACGCAGTATTTT.

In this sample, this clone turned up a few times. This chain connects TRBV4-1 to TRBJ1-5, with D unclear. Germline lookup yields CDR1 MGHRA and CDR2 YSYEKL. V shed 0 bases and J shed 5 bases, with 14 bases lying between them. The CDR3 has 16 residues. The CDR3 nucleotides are TGCGCCAGCAGCCAAGATACGGCCGGGATCGATCAGCCCCAGCATTTT. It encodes CASSQDTAGIDQPQHF.